A single sample gave rise to the 20 T cell receptor beta chains below, sequenced in a study of blood T cell repertoires in COVID-19 (dated by TCRdb to 2019 to 2021). The library was prepared using the immunoSEQ multiplex PCR assay. The immuneACCESS repertoire file appears here via TCRdb, limited to in-frame rearrangements. These files lack a portion of the clones; in checked studies, under half of the deficit traces to unresolved V genes, and the cause of the others is not known. The sample has around 57,000 clones on record, 65% to 80% of them singletons. The ten largest account for less than 7% of the sample. Sequencing used peripheral blood. These receptors originate from an older woman with acute or convalescent COVID-19.

The CDR3 loop is CASSHTGTVNNQPQHF. In DNA, the CDR3 is TGTGCCAGCAGCCACACCGGGACAGTGAACAATCAGCCCCAGCATTTT. The chain couples TRBV7-9 to TRBJ1-5; 7 bases match TRBD1. The CDR3 runs 16 residues. V lost 5 bases and J lost 3; bases outside the gene matches: 10. CDR1 SEHNR and CDR2 FQNEAQ come from the germline V gene (reference sequence).

The count of this clone is one. The rearrangement joins TRBV7-8 to TRBJ1-3; 7 nucleotides line up with TRBD1. This CDR3 is 15 amino acids long. The trim removed 5 bases at V and 2 bases at J, leaving 6 bases unmatched. The V gene's germline CDR1 is SGHVS and CDR2 FQNEAQ. For the CDR3, the DNA is TGTGCCAGCAGCCCGCCTGGGACAGCTGGAAACACCATATATTTT. Residues: CASSPPGTAGNTIYF. The variable domain in full, with the rest retrieved from reference TRBV7-8 and TRBJ1-3, is GAGVSQSPRYKVAKRGQDVALRCDPISGHVSLFWYQQALGQGPEFLTYFQNEAQLDKSGLPSDRFFAERPEGSVSTLKIQRTQQEDSAVYLCASSPPGTAGNTIYFGEGSWLTVV.

V and J are TRBV4-3 and TRBJ2-7, with a possible D match to TRBD2 (6 bases). The germline V gene encodes CDR1 LGHNA and CDR2 YSLEER. V was trimmed by 3 bases and J by 4 bases, leaving 16 bases between them. CDR3 size: 15 residues. The CDR3 DNA reads as TGCGCCAGCAGCCAGGAAGTTTTGGGGGGTTACGAGCAGTACTTC. Protein sequence: CASSQEVLGGYEQYF.

The chain is built from TRBV7-9 and TRBJ2-1; D uncertain. Trimming took off 5 bases at V and 0 bases at J, with 2 bases between the two ends. Germline CDR1 and CDR2: SEHNR and FQNEAQ (reference sequence). The CDR3 consists of 12 residues. CDR3 sequence (DNA): TGTGCCAGCAGCCTCTCCTACAATGAGCAGTTCTTC. Its protein product is CASSLSYNEQFF.

This clone appeared a few times. The chain couples TRBV7-2 to TRBJ2-5; 8 bases align to TRBD2. The CDR3 length is 14 residues. CDR1 SGHTA and CDR2 FQGNSA come from the germline V gene. Trimming took 5 bases from V and 1 from J; bases not matched to a gene: 3. The DNA of the CDR3 is TGTGCCAGCAGCCGCGCGGGGGGCCAAGAGACCCAGTACTTC. Translated: CASSRAGGQETQYF.

The genes are TRBV11-3 and TRBJ2-7; 7 bases line up with TRBD1. After removal of 5 bases from V and 0 bases from J, the junction contained 4 bases not matched to a gene. The CDR3 sequence is 14 residues long. Germline CDR1 and CDR2: SGHNT and YENEEA. The CDR3 reads CASSLNRGSYEQYF. The CDR3 nucleotides read TGTGCCAGCAGCCTAAACAGGGGCTCCTACGAGCAGTACTTC.

In this sample, this clone turned up a few times. The chain recombines TRBV15 with TRBJ1-2; possibly TRBD1 for D (5 bases). The CDR3 runs to 15 residues. V was cut by 0 bases and J by 4 bases, with 12 bases left in between. Germline values: CDR1 LNHNV, CDR2 YYDKDF (reference sequence). The CDR3 DNA is TGTGCCACCAGCAGAGATTCGGGGGGGACCTATGGCTACACCTTC. Protein sequence: CATSRDSGGTYGYTF.

This clone was detected only once. The CDR3 spells CAGQGEGWSGANVLTF. DNA of the CDR3: TGTGCCGGCCAAGGAGAGGGCTGGTCTGGGGCCAACGTCCTGACTTTC. The V gene is TRBV7-9, the J gene TRBJ2-6; D is possibly TRBD2 (5 bases). V shed 11 bases and J shed 1 base, with 18 bases lying between them. The V gene's germline CDR1 is SEHNR and CDR2 FQNEAQ (reference sequence). This CDR3 is built from 16 residues.

The rearrangement joins TRBV4-1 to TRBJ1-2, with D hard to call. Germline CDR1 MGHRA, CDR2 YSYEKL. CDR3 length: 14 residues. Trimming took 0 bases from V and 4 from J, leaving 9 bases between them. Here the CDR3 DNA reads TGCGCCAGCAGCCAAGAAGCGGGCCCCTATGGCTACACCTTC. Translating it yields CASSQEAGPYGYTF.

The genes are TRBV5-1 and TRBJ2-3, with D perhaps TRBD2 (5 bases). V lost 1 base, J lost 2 bases, and 11 bases lay in between. This CDR3 comprises 15 residues. From germline, CDR1 is SGHRS and CDR2 YFSETQ. CDR3 nucleotide sequence: TGCGCCAGCAGCTTGAACGCCGGGAACACAGATACGCAGTATTTT. Residues: CASSLNAGNTDTQYF.

This sequence joins TRBV27 and TRBJ2-7; D not resolved. This CDR3 spans 15 amino acids. Per germline, CDR1 MNHEY and CDR2 SMNVEV (reference sequence). Trimming took off 2 bases at V and 2 bases at J, with 13 bases between the two ends. For the CDR3, the DNA is TGTGCCAGCAGTTTAAAGGTTCAGGCCCCCTACGAGCAGTACTTC. Its translation is CASSLKVQAPYEQYF.

This sequence joins TRBV12-3 or TRBV12-4 and TRBJ1-6; TRBD1 is a possible D gene (5 bases). The ends were cut back, 4 bases at V and 8 bases at J, with 9 bases in the middle. The CDR3 contains 13 residues. The CDR3 sequence is CASSYDRYSPLHF. In DNA, the CDR3 is TGTGCCAGCAGTTACGACAGATATTCACCCCTCCACTTT.

This clone has a handful of counts. The chain employs TRBV5-5 and TRBJ2-7, with 10 bases matching TRBD2. Germline trimming cut 2 bases from V and 6 bases from J; bases unmatched to any gene: 2. The germline V gene has CDR1 SGHKS and CDR2 YYEKEE (reference sequence). The CDR3 runs 13 residues. DNA for the CDR3: TGTGCCAGCAGCTTAGCGGGGGGGCTCGAGCAGTACTTC. Translated, it gives CASSLAGGLEQYF.

In DNA, the CDR3 is TGTGCCAGCAGTGAATCCGTTTCCAGATCGGATACGCAGTATTTT. It encodes CASSESVSRSDTQYF. V is TRBV25-1 and J is TRBJ2-3; D call uncertain. This CDR3 has 15 amino acids. V shed 1 base and J shed 6 bases, with 14 bases lying between them. Germline V gives CDR1 MGHDK, CDR2 SYGVNS.

CDR3 loop: CASAKIGQGGRYEQYF. CDR3 sequence (DNA): TGTGCCAGCGCCAAAATAGGACAGGGGGGGAGGTACGAGCAGTACTTC. The chain uses TRBV27 and TRBJ2-7; TRBD1 matches at 10 bases. The CDR3 sequence is 16 residues long. The V gene's germline CDR1 is MNHEY and CDR2 SMNVEV (reference sequence). V was clipped by 8 bases and J by 4 bases; unmatched bases: 14.

V is TRBV29-1 and J is TRBJ2-1, with 7 nucleotides matching TRBD1. CDR1 SQVTM and CDR2 ANQGSEA come from the germline V gene. The trim removed 4 bases at V and 8 bases at J, leaving 5 bases unmatched. This CDR3 region has 12 residues. The DNA for the CDR3 is TGCAGCGTTGTACAGGGGCATCATGAGCAGTTCTTC. Its protein product is CSVVQGHHEQFF.

The table lists this clone with a count of one. V gene TRBV2 combines with J gene TRBJ1-2; the match to TRBD1 covers 8 bases. This CDR3 is built from 14 residues. V was clipped by 5 bases and J by 8 bases; unmatched bases: 10. CDR1 is SNHLY and CDR2 is FYNNEI in the germline V gene. This chain's CDR3 is CASSTGQAGWGYTF. The CDR3 coding sequence is TGTGCCAGCAGTACGGGACAGGCCGGCTGGGGCTACACCTTC.

The chain has TRBV11-2 and TRBJ1-2, with a possible D match to TRBD1 (6 bases). V was cut by 0 bases and J by 5 bases, with 13 bases left in between. This CDR3 is built from 15 residues. The V gene's germline CDR1 is SGHAT and CDR2 FQNNGV. The DNA of the CDR3 is TGTGCCAGCAGCTTAGAAACGGGGGGCCAGTATGGCTACACCTTC. Amino acids: CASSLETGGQYGYTF.

The genes are TRBV2 and TRBJ2-3; TRBD2 matches 12 bases. Germline CDR1 SNHLY, CDR2 FYNNEI. The CDR3 spans 15 residues. Trimming removed 0 bases from V and 11 bases from J; junction bases left unmatched: 6. In nucleotides, the CDR3 is TGTGCCAGCAGTGAAGCGCTTGGGACTAGCGGGCGGCAGTATTTT. It specifies CASSEALGTSGRQYF.

The V call is TRBV5-4, the J call TRBJ2-7, with D possibly matching TRBD2 (6 bases). Trimming took 4 bases from V and 6 from J, leaving 11 bases between them. The CDR3 runs 12 residues. Germline loops: CDR1 SGHNT, CDR2 YYREEE (reference sequence). The CDR3 protein is CASSPVGGEQYF. The DNA of the CDR3 is TGTGCCAGCAGCCCGGTCGGGGGCGAGCAGTACTTC.